A single sample is the source of the 27 T cell receptor beta chains below, sequenced in a study of regulatory T cells in long-lasting Graves disease. Time point: persistent/refractory GD, antithyroid drugs over 5 years with positive TRAb. With RNA extracted from PBMCs as input, the TCR library was made. With iRepertoire HTBI primers and Arm-PCR of CDR3 regions, TCR beta libraries were built. TCRdb ran MiXCR on the multiplex PCR reads and lists one entry per CDR3 protein. The sample has approximately 400,000 distinct CDR3 sequences, 23% seen once. The material was peripheral blood mononuclear cells (PBMCs), obtained when the disease was refractory, from a patient treated with antithyroid drugs. These receptors were taken from a female donor with Graves disease.

On this clonotype itself: A clone one base away is much larger, so this may be a read error. This sequence joins TRBV29-1 and TRBJ2-5, with D perhaps matching TRBD2 (6 bases). Judging by the DNA end, TRBJ2-7 fits better; the J call may be wrong. The CDR3 runs to 13 residues. CDR1 is SQVTM and CDR2 is ANQGSEA in the germline V gene. CDR3 region: CNVGGAFNYEQYF. The CDR3 bases are TGCAACGTTGGAGGGGCCTTCAACTACGAGCAGTACTTC.

About this clonotype itself: A much bigger clone sits one base away, suggesting this may be a read error. The chain couples TRBV24-1 to TRBJ1-5; weak D call: TRBD1 (6 bases). The J call is in doubt because the DNA end fits TRBJ2-3 better. CDR1 and CDR2 (germline): KGHDR, SFDVKD. The CDR3 is 14 residues long. The CDR3: CATSVGQQNQPQYF. CDR3 nucleotide sequence: TGTGCCACCAGTGTTGGACAGCAAAATCAGCCCCAGTATTTT.

This clonotype has more than one count but fewer than ten. J is TRBJ1-1 and V is TRBV5-6; 7 nucleotides agree with TRBD1. The CDR3 length is 16 residues. Losses at the gene ends were 0 bases for V and 0 bases for J; bases not matched to a gene: 5. Germline loops: CDR1 SGHDT, CDR2 YYEEEE. The CDR3 bases are TGTGCCAGCAGCTTGGACAGGGGCCGTTTGAACACTGAAGCTTTCTTT. Protein sequence: CASSLDRGRLNTEAFF.

This clonotype was counted a few times. The chain combines TRBV20-1 with TRBJ1-2; no clear D. V lost 2 bases, J lost 1 base, and 20 bases lay in between. Germline-derived CDR1 and CDR2 are DFQATT and SNEGSKA (reference sequence). The CDR3 is 17 residues long. This chain's CDR3 is CSARQFGISFLNYGYTF. The CDR3 region has the DNA TGCAGTGCTAGACAATTCGGGATATCGTTCCTTAACTATGGCTACACCTTC.

This rearrangement joins TRBV4-2 to TRBJ1-4; weak D call: TRBD1 (5 bases). The germline V gene has CDR1 LGHNA and CDR2 YNFKEQ. Trimming stripped 4 bases from V and 7 bases from J, with 16 bases between. The CDR3 totals 15 residues. This CDR3 is CASSRDARGSEKLFF. CDR3 DNA sequence: TGTGCCAGCAGCCGGGACGCGAGGGGAAGTGAAAAACTGTTTTTT.

Only a few counts were recorded for this clonotype. CDR3 protein: CASSTQAGAVSGELFF. CDR3 nucleotides: TGTGCCAGCAGCACCCAAGCGGGAGCGGTTTCCGGGGAGCTGTTTTTT. The chain carries TRBV3-1 and TRBJ2-2; 8 nucleotides align to TRBD2. V gave up 5 bases and J gave up 6 bases; unmatched junction bases: 11. Looked up from germline, CDR1 is LGHDT and CDR2 is YNNKEL (reference sequence). This CDR3 is 16 amino acids long.

The V and J genes are TRBV9 and TRBJ1-2; D unclear. The CDR3 consists of 16 residues. V gave up 0 bases and J gave up 0 bases, with 12 bases separating them. Germline V lookup: CDR1 SGDLS, CDR2 YYNGEE. In DNA, the CDR3 is TGTGCCAGCAGCGTAGATGGGTGGAGCCCTAACTATGGCTACACCTTC. This encodes CASSVDGWSPNYGYTF.

The chain is built from TRBV25-1 and TRBJ2-1, with D maybe TRBD2 (5 bases). Deletions cut 3 bases from V and 7 bases from J, with 16 bases between. The CDR3 is 15 amino acids. CDR1 MGHDK and CDR2 SYGVNS come from the germline V gene. The CDR3 DNA reads TGTGCCAGCAGTGACGACGGGATGATTAGAAATGAGCAGTTCTTC. This gives the protein CASSDDGMIRNEQFF.

This clonotype was counted ten times or more. This chain joins TRBV28 and TRBJ2-7; D may be TRBD2 (6 bases). The CDR3 length is 14 residues. Germline-derived CDR1 and CDR2 are MDHEN and SYDVKM. Trimming removed 8 bases at V and 2 bases at J, with 16 bases between. The CDR3: CASPVGLRPYEQYF. CDR3 DNA sequence: TGTGCCAGCCCGGTGGGACTGAGACCCTACGAGCAGTACTTC.

In its sample, this clonotype was seen a few times. One junction end does not reproduce the germline sequence, and a read error may be involved. The chain couples TRBV2 to TRBJ2-4, with 7 bases identical to TRBD1. The CDR3 is 11 residues long. Looked up from germline, CDR1 is SNHLY and CDR2 is FYNNEI. CDR3 residues: CASSGTGALSF. CDR3 sequence (DNA): TGTGCCAGCAGCGGTACAGGGGCCCTGTCCTTC.

This clonotype turned up a few times. A much larger clone sits a single nucleotide away, making a read error possible. This chain uses TRBV2 with TRBJ2-5, with D hard to call. CDR3 length: 16 amino acids. Germline values: CDR1 SNHLY, CDR2 FYNNEI. Trimming left V 3 bases short and J 5 bases short, with 19 bases between. The CDR3 loop reads CASSETAELPQETQYF. CDR3 nucleotides: TGTGCCAGCAGTGAGACCGCGGAACTCCCCCAGGAGACCCAGTACTTC.

This clonotype was counted between two and nine times. J is TRBJ1-3 and V is TRBV27; no definite D call. Trimming pared 4 bases from V and 3 bases from J, leaving 7 bases between. CDR1 is MNHEY and CDR2 is SMNVEV in the germline V gene (reference sequence). The CDR3 has 13 amino acids. Here the CDR3 DNA reads TGTGCCAGCAGTTCCGCTATTGGAAACACCATATATTTT. Amino acids: CASSSAIGNTIYF.

This clonotype was recorded many times. The chain joins TRBV11-2 to TRBJ1-6, with D hard to call. The CDR3 is 13 residues long. Germline CDR1 and CDR2: SGHAT and FQNNGV. Deletions cut 1 base from V and 9 bases from J, with 7 bases between. The CDR3 bases are TGTGCCAGCAGCTTAGTGGGCGTTTCACCCCTCCACTTT. As protein: CASSLVGVSPLHF.

The chain links TRBV25-1 to TRBJ1-5, with 7 bases fitting TRBD1. The CDR3 is made up of 16 amino acids. Per the germline V gene, CDR1 is MGHDK and CDR2 is SYGVNS. The ends lost 1 base at V and 2 bases at J; junction bases unmatched: 5. Written as DNA, the CDR3 is TGTGCCAGCAGTGAATCAGGGGGGCAGGGCAATCAGCCCCAGCATTTT. Its translation: CASSESGGQGNQPQHF.

This clonotype has at least ten counts. V and J are TRBV2 and TRBJ2-5, with a tentative D call TRBD2 (6 bases). This CDR3 is built from 13 residues. Trimming cost V 8 bases and J 5 bases, with 15 bases left between them. Germline assignment: CDR1 SNHLY and CDR2 FYNNEI. CDR3 sequence (DNA): TGTGCCAGCGGTGGGGCAAGCGGGGAGACCCAGTACTTC. This gives the protein CASGGASGETQYF.

This chain links TRBV5-5 with TRBJ2-2; 7 bases fit TRBD2. Losses at the gene ends were 7 bases for V and 4 bases for J; bases not matched to a gene: 10. There are 15 residues in the CDR3. The germline V gene encodes CDR1 SGHKS and CDR2 YYEKEE (reference sequence). Written as DNA, the CDR3 is TGTGCCAGCCGGCGGGAGTCAATGGGCACCGGGGAGCTGTTTTTT. It specifies CASRRESMGTGELFF.

As regards this clonotype: This may be a read error, as it is one base from a much larger clone. The V call is TRBV24-1, the J call TRBJ1-1; TRBD1 is a possible D gene (6 bases). CDR1 is KGHDR, CDR2 SFDVKD, per germline. Between the trimmed V and J ends, which lost 9 bases and 1 base, there was a span of 11 bases. There are 13 residues in the CDR3. CDR3 bases: TGTGCCACCGGGGAGACAGGGAACACTGAAGCTTTCTTT. Protein product: CATGETGNTEAFF.

The chain uses TRBV18 and TRBJ1-2; no definite D call. V dropped 1 base and J dropped 8 bases, with 14 bases sitting between them. Germline V gene data show CDR1 as KGHSH and CDR2 as LQKENI. The CDR3 is made up of 14 amino acids. CDR3 DNA: TGTGCCAGCTCACCACGAGAAACAACGGGGGGCTACACCTTC. Translated, it gives CASSPRETTGGYTF.

The chain is built from TRBV19 and TRBJ2-2; weak D call: TRBD1 (6 bases). The CDR3 is 15 residues long. Trimming stripped 4 bases from V and 2 bases from J, with 11 bases between. Germline CDR1 is LNHDA and CDR2 is SQIVND (reference sequence). CDR3 protein: CASSTGQTNTGELFF. In DNA form, the CDR3 reads TGTGCCAGTAGTACAGGACAGACAAACACCGGGGAGCTGTTTTTT.

Written as DNA, the CDR3 is TGTGCCATCAGTGAGTTAGGATCCCCAGGAGCTTTCTTT. Protein sequence: CAISELGSPGAFF. V gene TRBV10-3 combines with J gene TRBJ1-1; D call uncertain. With 1 base removed from V and 10 bases from J, the gap between germline ends came to 13 bases. Germline CDR1 ENHRY, CDR2 SYGVKD. This CDR3 has 13 residues.

Worth noting for this clonotype: At one end, the junction sequence differs from germline, possibly due to a read error. The chain couples TRBV9 to TRBJ1-1; D gene ambiguous. Germline lookup yields CDR1 SGDLS and CDR2 YYNGEE. This CDR3 is built from 13 residues. As DNA, the CDR3 is TGCGCCAGCAGCGTATCAGATAACACTGAAGCTTTCTTT. This sequence encodes CASSVSDNTEAFF.

This chain connects TRBV27 to TRBJ2-2, with D possibly being TRBD1 (6 bases). The CDR3 is made up of 13 amino acids. Germline V CDR1 and CDR2: MNHEY, SMNVEV (reference sequence). The V end was cut by 6 bases, the J end by 7 bases, with 12 bases between. The DNA for the CDR3 is TGTGCCAGCAGCCCCAGGGGTCACGGGGAGCTGTTTTTT. Residues: CASSPRGHGELFF.

This clonotype was seen only a few times. The V call is TRBV20-1, the J call TRBJ2-4; D gene uncertain. Germline V CDR1 and CDR2: DFQATT, SNEGSKA (reference sequence). Trimming removed 3 bases from V and 0 bases from J, with 12 bases in between. CDR3 length: 15 residues. The CDR3 region has the DNA TGCAGTGCTAGCGCGGCGGCGCTAGCCAAAAACATTCAGTACTTC. Translation gives CSASAAALAKNIQYF.

The chain combines TRBV27 with TRBJ2-7; 8 nucleotides align to TRBD1. V was clipped by 7 bases and J by 7 bases; unmatched bases: 12. The V gene's germline CDR1 is MNHEY and CDR2 SMNVEV (reference sequence). This CDR3 is built from 14 residues. The CDR3 loop is CASKRRGNRGEQYF. The CDR3 DNA reads as TGTGCCAGCAAACGTCGAGGGAACAGGGGGGAGCAGTACTTC.

The gene calls are TRBV2 and TRBJ2-2; D is possibly TRBD1 or TRBD2 (5 bases each). There are 13 residues in the CDR3. V dropped 7 bases and J dropped 3 bases, with 9 bases sitting between them. From germline, CDR1 is SNHLY and CDR2 FYNNEI. CDR3 sequence reads: CASTGTYTGELFF. Written as DNA, the CDR3 is TGTGCCAGCACAGGGACCTACACCGGGGAGCTGTTTTTT.

CDR3 residues: CSGAEQGGTEAFF. CDR3 DNA: TGCAGCGGTGCAGAACAGGGGGGGACTGAAGCTTTCTTT. This chain links TRBV29-1 with TRBJ1-1; 8 bases are a match to TRBD1. The CDR3 runs to 13 residues. V lost 7 bases, J lost 5 bases, and 9 bases stayed unmatched. The germline CDR1 and CDR2 sequences are SQVTM and ANQGSEA.

The gene calls are TRBV28 and TRBJ2-5; tentative D call: TRBD2 (7 bases). V was shortened by 3 bases and J by 4 bases, with 12 bases between the two germline ends. This CDR3 contains 14 residues. Germline-derived CDR1 and CDR2 are MDHEN and SYDVKM. CDR3 loop: CASSFWGGRETQYF. In nucleotides, the CDR3 is TGTGCCAGCAGTTTTTGGGGGGGGCGAGAGACCCAGTACTTC.